The TCR beta chain described here comes from a study of cytomegalovirus exposure and HLA in healthy donors. Study-wide findings and caveats: In vitro assays verified that three CMV-associated chains recognized CMV antigens specifically. According to a later analysis, TCR clusters from the first cohort tended to co-occur in the roughly 110 validation repertoires. Listed as cytomegalovirus-associated were 170 or so TCR beta chains.

V gave up 3 bases and J gave up 7 bases; unmatched junction bases: 4. The CDR3 has 13 residues. Germline-derived CDR1 and CDR2 are MNHEY and SMNVEV (reference sequence). The donors were in the approximately 130-subject validation cohort, distinct from the roughly 700-subject first cohort. Using immunoSEQ multiplex PCR, the repertoire was profiled, and TCRdb retains in-frame clones only, with some absent. Of about 200,000 clones in the sample, over 65% were seen once. On this clone itself: Its specificity is not known.

Material: PBMCs. The TCR originated in a woman aged 18-29 years in good health and CMV-seronegative. The chain couples TRBV27 to TRBJ1-2, with 8 nucleotides matching TRBD1. For the CDR3, the DNA is TGTGCCAGCAGTTTCAACAGGGGGATTGGCTACACCTTC. Translation gives CASSFNRGIGYTF.